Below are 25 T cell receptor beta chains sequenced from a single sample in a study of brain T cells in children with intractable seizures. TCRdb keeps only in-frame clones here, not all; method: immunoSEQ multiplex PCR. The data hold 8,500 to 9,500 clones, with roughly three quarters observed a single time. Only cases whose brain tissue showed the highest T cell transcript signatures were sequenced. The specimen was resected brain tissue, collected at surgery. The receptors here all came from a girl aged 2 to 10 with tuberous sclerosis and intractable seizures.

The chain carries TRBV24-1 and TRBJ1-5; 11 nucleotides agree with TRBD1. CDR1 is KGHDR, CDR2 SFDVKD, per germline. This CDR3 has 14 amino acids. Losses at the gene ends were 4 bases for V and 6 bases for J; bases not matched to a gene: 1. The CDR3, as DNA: TGTGCCACCAGTGAGGGACAGGGGGGTCAGCCCCAGCATTTT. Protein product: CATSEGQGGQPQHF.

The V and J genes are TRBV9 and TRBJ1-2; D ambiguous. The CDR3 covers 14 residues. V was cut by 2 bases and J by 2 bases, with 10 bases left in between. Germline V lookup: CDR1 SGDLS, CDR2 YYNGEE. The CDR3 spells CASSVSTSNYGYTF. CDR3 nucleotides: TGTGCCAGCAGCGTCTCCACATCGAACTATGGCTACACCTTC.

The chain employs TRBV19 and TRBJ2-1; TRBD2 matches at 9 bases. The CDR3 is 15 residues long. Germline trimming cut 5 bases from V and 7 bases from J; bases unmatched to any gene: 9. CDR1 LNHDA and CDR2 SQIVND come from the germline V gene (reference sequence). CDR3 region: CASSLSGGPGNEQFF. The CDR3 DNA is TGTGCCAGTAGTTTGAGCGGGGGGCCGGGGAATGAGCAGTTCTTC.

In nucleotides, the CDR3 is TGTGCCAGCAGCACGACTAGCGGCTCCTACAATGAGCAGTTCTTC. Its protein product is CASSTTSGSYNEQFF. V and J are TRBV9 and TRBJ2-1, with 9 bases fitting TRBD2. Germline assignment: CDR1 SGDLS and CDR2 YYNGEE. Trimming took 4 bases from V and 0 from J; bases not matched to a gene: 2. The CDR3 has 15 residues.

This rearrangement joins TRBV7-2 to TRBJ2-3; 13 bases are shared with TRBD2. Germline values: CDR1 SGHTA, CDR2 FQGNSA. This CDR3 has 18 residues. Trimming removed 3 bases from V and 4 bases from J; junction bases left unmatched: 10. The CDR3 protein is CASSFGILAGGLADTQYF. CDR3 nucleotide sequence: TGTGCCAGCAGCTTTGGGATACTAGCGGGGGGGCTCGCAGATACGCAGTATTTT.

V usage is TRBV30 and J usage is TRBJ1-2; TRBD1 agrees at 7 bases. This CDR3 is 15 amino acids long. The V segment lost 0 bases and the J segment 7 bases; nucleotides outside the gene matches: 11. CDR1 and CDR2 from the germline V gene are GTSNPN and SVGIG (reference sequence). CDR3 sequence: CAWSVVGGWDTGYTF. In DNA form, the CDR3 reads TGTGCCTGGAGTGTGGTAGGGGGCTGGGATACTGGCTACACCTTC.

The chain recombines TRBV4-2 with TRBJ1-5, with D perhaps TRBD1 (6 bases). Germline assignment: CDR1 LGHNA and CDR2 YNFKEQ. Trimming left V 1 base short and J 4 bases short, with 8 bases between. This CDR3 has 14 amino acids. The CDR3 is CASSQVRGNQPQHF. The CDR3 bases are TGTGCCAGCAGCCAAGTGAGGGGGAATCAGCCCCAGCATTTT.

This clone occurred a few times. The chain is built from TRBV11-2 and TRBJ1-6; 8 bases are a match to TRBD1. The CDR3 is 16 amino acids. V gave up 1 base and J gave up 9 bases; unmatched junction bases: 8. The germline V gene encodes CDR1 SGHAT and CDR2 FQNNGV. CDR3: CASSLATTGAGSPLHF. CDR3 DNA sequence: TGTGCCAGCAGCTTAGCCACGACAGGGGCGGGTTCACCCCTCCACTTT.

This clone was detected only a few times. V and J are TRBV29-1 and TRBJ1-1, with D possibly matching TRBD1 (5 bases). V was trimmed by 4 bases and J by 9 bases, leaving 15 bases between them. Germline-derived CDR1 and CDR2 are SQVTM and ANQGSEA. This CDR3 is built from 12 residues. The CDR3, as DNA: TGCAGCGTTGGTTCAGGGTCTAACCAAGCTTTCTTT. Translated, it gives CSVGSGSNQAFF.

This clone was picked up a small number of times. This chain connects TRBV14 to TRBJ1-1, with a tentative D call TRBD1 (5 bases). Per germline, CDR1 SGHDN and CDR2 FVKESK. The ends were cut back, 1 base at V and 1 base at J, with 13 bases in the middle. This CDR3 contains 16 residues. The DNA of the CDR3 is TGTGCCAGCAGCCAAGGAGGTGGACACCCGAACACTGAAGCTTTCTTT. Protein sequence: CASSQGGGHPNTEAFF.

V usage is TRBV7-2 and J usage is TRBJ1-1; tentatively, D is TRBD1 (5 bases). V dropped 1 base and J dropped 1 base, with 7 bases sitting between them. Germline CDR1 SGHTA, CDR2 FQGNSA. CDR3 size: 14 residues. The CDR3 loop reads CASSLERGNTEAFF. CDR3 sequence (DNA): TGTGCCAGCAGCTTAGAGAGGGGGAACACTGAAGCTTTCTTT.

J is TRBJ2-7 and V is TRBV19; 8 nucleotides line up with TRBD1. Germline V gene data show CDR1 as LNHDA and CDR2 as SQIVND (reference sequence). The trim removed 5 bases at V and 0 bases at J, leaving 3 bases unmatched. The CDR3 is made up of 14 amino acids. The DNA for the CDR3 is TGTGCCAGTAGTTCGGGACAGGTCTCCTACGAGCAGTACTTC. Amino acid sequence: CASSSGQVSYEQYF.

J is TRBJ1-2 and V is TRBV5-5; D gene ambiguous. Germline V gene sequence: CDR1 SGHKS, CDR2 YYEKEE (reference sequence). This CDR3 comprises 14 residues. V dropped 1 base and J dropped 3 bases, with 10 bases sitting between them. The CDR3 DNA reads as TGTGCCAGCAGCTTGTGGAACAATGACTATGGCTACACCTTC. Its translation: CASSLWNNDYGYTF.

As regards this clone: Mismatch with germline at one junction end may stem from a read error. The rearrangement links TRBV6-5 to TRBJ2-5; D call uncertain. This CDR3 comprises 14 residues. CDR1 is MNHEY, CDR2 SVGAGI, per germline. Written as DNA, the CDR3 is TGTGCCAGCAGCCCGATAGAAACCCAACAGACCCAGTACTTC. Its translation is CASSPIETQQTQYF.

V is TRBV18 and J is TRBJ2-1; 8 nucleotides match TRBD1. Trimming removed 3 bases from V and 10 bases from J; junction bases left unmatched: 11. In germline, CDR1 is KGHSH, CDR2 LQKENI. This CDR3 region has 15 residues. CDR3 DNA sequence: TGTGCCAGCTCACCCGCAGGGGGCGGGATAAACGAGCAGTTCTTC. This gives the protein CASSPAGGGINEQFF.

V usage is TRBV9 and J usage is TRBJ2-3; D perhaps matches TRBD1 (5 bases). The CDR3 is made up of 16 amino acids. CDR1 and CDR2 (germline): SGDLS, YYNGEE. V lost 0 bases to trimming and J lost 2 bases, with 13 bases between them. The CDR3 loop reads CASSVGGQGPTDTQYF. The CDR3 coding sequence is TGTGCCAGCAGCGTAGGGGGTCAGGGCCCCACAGATACGCAGTATTTT.

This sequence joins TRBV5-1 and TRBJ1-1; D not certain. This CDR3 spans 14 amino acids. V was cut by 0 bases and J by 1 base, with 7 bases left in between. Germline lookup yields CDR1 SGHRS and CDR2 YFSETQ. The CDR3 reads CASSLDSENTEAFF. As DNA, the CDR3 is TGCGCCAGCAGCTTGGATTCCGAGAACACTGAAGCTTTCTTT.

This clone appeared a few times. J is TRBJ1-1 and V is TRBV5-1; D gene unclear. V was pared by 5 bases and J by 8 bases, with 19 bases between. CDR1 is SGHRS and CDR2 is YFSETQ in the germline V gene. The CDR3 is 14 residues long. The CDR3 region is CASSSTANGLEAFF. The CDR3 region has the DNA TGCGCCAGCAGTTCGACGGCAAATGGACTAGAAGCTTTCTTT. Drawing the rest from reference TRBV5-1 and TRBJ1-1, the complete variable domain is KAGVTQTPRYLIKTRGQQVTLSCSPISGHRSVSWYQQTPGQGLQFLFEYFSETQRNKGNFPGRFSGRQFSNSRSEMNVSTLELGDSALYLCASSSTANGLEAFFGQGTRLTVV.

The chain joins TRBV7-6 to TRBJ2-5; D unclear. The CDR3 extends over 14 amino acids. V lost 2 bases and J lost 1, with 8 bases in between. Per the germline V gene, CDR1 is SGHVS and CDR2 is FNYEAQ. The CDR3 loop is CASSLFGFQETQYF. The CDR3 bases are TGTGCCAGCAGCTTATTTGGATTCCAAGAGACCCAGTACTTC.

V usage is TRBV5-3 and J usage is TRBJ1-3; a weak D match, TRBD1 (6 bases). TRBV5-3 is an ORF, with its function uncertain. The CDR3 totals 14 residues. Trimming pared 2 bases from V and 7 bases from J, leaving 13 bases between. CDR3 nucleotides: TGTGCCAGAAGCTTAGGGCAGGGGAAGAACACCATATATTTT. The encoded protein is CARSLGQGKNTIYF.

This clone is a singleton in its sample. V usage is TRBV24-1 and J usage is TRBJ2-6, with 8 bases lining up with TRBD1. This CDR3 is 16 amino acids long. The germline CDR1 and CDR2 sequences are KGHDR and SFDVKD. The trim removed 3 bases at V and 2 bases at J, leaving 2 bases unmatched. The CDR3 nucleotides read TGTGCCACCAGTGATCCAGGGGGCGCTGGGGCCAACGTCCTGACTTTC. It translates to CATSDPGGAGANVLTF.

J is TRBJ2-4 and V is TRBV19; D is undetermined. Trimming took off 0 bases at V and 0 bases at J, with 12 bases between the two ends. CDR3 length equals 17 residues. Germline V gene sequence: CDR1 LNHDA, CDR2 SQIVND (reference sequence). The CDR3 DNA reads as TGTGCCAGTAGTATAGATCACGCAGCAATAGCCAAAAACATTCAGTACTTC. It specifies CASSIDHAAIAKNIQYF.

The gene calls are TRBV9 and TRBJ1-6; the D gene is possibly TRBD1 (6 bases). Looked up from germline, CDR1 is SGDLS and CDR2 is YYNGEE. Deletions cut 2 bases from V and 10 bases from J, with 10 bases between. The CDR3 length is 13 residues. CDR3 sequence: CASSVGGASPLHF. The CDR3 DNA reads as TGTGCCAGCAGCGTTGGGGGGGCGTCACCCCTCCACTTT.

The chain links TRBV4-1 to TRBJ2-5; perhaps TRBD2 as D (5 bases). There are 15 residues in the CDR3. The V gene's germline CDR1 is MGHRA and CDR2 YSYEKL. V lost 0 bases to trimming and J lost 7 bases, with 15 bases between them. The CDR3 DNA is TGCGCCAGCAGCCAAGACGAGGCGGCCCGGGGGACCCAGTACTTC. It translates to CASSQDEAARGTQYF.

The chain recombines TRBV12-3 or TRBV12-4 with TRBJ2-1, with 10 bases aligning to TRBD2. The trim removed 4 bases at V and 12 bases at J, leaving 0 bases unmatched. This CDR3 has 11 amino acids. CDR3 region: CASSSSGGQFF. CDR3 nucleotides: TGTGCCAGCAGTTCTAGCGGGGGGCAGTTCTTC.